Following are 2 T cell receptor beta chains from one sample sequenced in a study of CD8+ T cells in alopecia areata. cDNA reverse transcribed from extracted RNA served as the sequencing template. Clones were read by immunoSEQ multiplex PCR, and TCRdb kept only the in-frame ones, dropping some. In the table there are 150,000 to 200,000 clones, 50% to 70% of which are singletons. The sequences come from CD4+ T cells sorted from blood, collected at week 0. The receptor source for this set is a human donor with alopecia areata.

This clone was counted a few times. V gene TRBV5-1 combines with J gene TRBJ2-3, with 11 bases matching TRBD1. The germline gives CDR1 SGHRS, CDR2 YFSETQ. The junction had 5 bases not matched to a gene; V was cut back by 4 bases and J by 4 bases. The CDR3 consists of 15 residues. Here the CDR3 DNA reads TGCGCCAGCAGCCCGGGACAGGGGGTGGCAGATACGCAGTATTTT. It yields the protein CASSPGQGVADTQYF. The entire variable domain, with the rest obtained from reference TRBV5-1 and TRBJ2-3, is as follows: KAGVTQTPRYLIKTRGQQVTLSCSPISGHRSVSWYQQTPGQGLQFLFEYFSETQRNKGNFPGRFSGRQFSNSRSEMNVSTLELGDSALYLCASSPGQGVADTQYFGPGTRLTVL.

Turning to this clone: Other nucleotide sequences in the sample specify the same CDR3. The J gene is TRBJ2-5, the V gene TRBV29-1; D not certain. In germline, CDR1 is SQVTM, CDR2 ANQGSEA. The germline V and J ends were trimmed by 4 bases and 4 bases, with 4 bases remaining between them. This CDR3 comprises 10 residues. As DNA, the CDR3 is TGCAGCGTTGGCCCAGAGACCCAGTACTTC. It yields the protein CSVGPETQYF.